This T cell receptor beta chain was identified during a study of OX40 agonist ivuxolimab in advanced cancers. Germline CDR1 is MNHEY and CDR2 is SVGAGI. Trimming shortened V by 2 bases and J by 6 bases, and 11 bases separated the two germline ends. The CDR3 runs to 15 residues. Data came from immunoSEQ multiplex PCR; TCRdb stores just in-frame clones and leaves some out. Of about 98,000 clones in the sample, 85% to 95% were seen once. At baseline, cycle 4 day 1, and cycle 7 day 1, blood was sampled. This chain links TRBV6-5 with TRBJ1-6; possibly TRBD1 for D (5 bases). The source material was CD4+ or CD8+ T cells sorted from blood, sampled in a trial of the OX40 agonist ivuxolimab. This TCR was sampled from an adult with an advanced solid tumor such as melanoma, head and neck, liver or kidney cancer. CDR3 sequence reads: CASSYDRPFNSPLHF. In nucleotides, the CDR3 is TGTGCCAGCAGTTACGACAGACCCTTTAATTCACCCCTCCACTTT.